The entry that follows covers one T cell receptor beta chain sequence. The data derive from a study of radiation and T cells in renal cell carcinoma. The time point was: blood 4 weeks post-SBRT, at nephrectomy. Treatment: 15 Gy SBRT to primary tumor, nephrectomy 4 weeks later. Nephrectomy followed 15 Gy stereotactic body radiation by 4 weeks. The patient's renal cell carcinoma had clear cell pathology. Germline values: CDR1 SNHLY, CDR2 FYNNEI. V lost 7 bases, J lost 1 base, and 8 bases lay in between. The CDR3 has 13 residues. Sequencing used immunoSEQ multiplex PCR; TCRdb keeps in-frame clones, though not all of them. The sample has about 83,000 clones, over 80% seen once.

The receptor was derived from a woman aged 60-70 years with renal cell carcinoma. The starting material was blood, obtained from a patient whose treatment included radiotherapy and nephrectomy. The chain links TRBV2 to TRBJ1-3; no definite D call. CDR3 DNA: TGTGCCAGCACCGAGGGTTCTGGAAACACCATATATTTT. It specifies CASTEGSGNTIYF.